The rows below give T cell receptor beta chains drawn from one sample of a study of OX40 agonist ivuxolimab in advanced cancers. Some clones are missing from TCRdb's copy, which holds only in-frame ones; the method was immunoSEQ multiplex PCR. The table lists 90,000 to 100,000 clones, just under 85% of them singletons. Sequences were derived from CD4+ or CD8+ T cells sorted from blood, sampled in a trial of the OX40 agonist ivuxolimab. These receptors all come from an adult with an advanced solid tumor such as melanoma, head and neck, liver or kidney cancer. The CDR3 runs from the conserved cysteine through the conserved F or W. D genes are given only for firm matches. Expanded clones get a size class; other rows say once, few or many, or leave the size out.

V gene	J gene	clone size	D gene	CDR3 length	CDR3 DNA	CDR3 protein
TRBV5-1	TRBJ2-2	NA	TRBD1	15	TGCGCCAGCAGCTTGGGACAGGGGGCGGCGGGGGAGCTGTTTTTT	CASSLGQGAAGELFF
TRBV18	TRBJ1-5	NA	NA	13	TGTGCCAGCTCTATGGGGAGCGATCAGCCCCAGCATTTT	CASSMGSDQPQHF
TRBV12-5	TRBJ2-1	NA	TRBD1	15	TGTGCTAGTGGTCGGGACAGGGGGATCTACAATGAGCAGTTCTTC	CASGRDRGIYNEQFF
TRBV5-1	TRBJ2-1	NA	NA	15	TGCGCCAGCAGCTATAACAGGGCCCAGGAGAATGAGCAGTTCTTC	CASSYNRAQENEQFF
TRBV7-2	TRBJ2-1	NA	TRBD1	13	TGTGCCAGCTCGGGACAGGGACTTGATGAGCAGTTCTTC	CASSGQGLDEQFF
TRBV2	TRBJ2-2	few	NA	15	TGTGCCAGCAGTTTAAACAGGAGGAACACCGGGGAGCTGTTTTTT	CASSLNRRNTGELFF
TRBV2	TRBJ2-1	NA	NA	21	TGTGCCAGCAGTGAGCAGGTGGCTACACCTCGACTCAAAAGCTCCTACAATGAGCAGTTCTTC	CASSEQVATPRLKSSYNEQFF
TRBV6-1	TRBJ2-1	NA	NA	15	TGTGCCAGCAGTGGGGGGGCAGGGGTATACAATGAGCAGTTCTTC	CASSGGAGVYNEQFF
TRBV7-2	TRBJ2-7	NA	TRBD1	17	TGTGCCAGCAGCCTTCGACTCAGGGGGCACAAAACCTACGAGCAGTACTTC	CASSLRLRGHKTYEQYF
TRBV15	TRBJ2-1	NA	TRBD2	14	TGTGCCACCAGCAGGGAAAAAGCGGGAGTTGAGCAGTTCTTC	CATSREKAGVEQFF
TRBV10-2	TRBJ2-3	NA	NA	14	TGCGCCAGCAGGATTAGCGGAGTCGGAGATACGCAGTATTTT	CASRISGVGDTQYF
TRBV5-6	TRBJ2-5	NA	TRBD2	15	TGTGCCAGCAGCCGAACTAGCGGGGGACAAGAGACCCAGTACTTC	CASSRTSGGQETQYF
TRBV27	TRBJ1-5	NA	NA	15	TGTGCCAGCAGCAACTCAGGGGTGAGGAATCAGCCCCAGCATTTT	CASSNSGVRNQPQHF
TRBV29-1	TRBJ1-1	NA	NA	11	TGCAGCGTTGGGACGAACACTGAAGCTTTCTTT	CSVGTNTEAFF
TRBV6-5	TRBJ2-1	NA	NA	14	TGTGCCAGCAGTAGGGGGAGCTCCTACAATGAGCAGTTCTTC	CASSRGSSYNEQFF
TRBV28	TRBJ1-2	NA	NA	12	TGTGCCAGTCGTCGGGGGGCTTATGGCTACACCTTC	CASRRGAYGYTF
TRBV15	TRBJ1-2	once	NA	14	TGTGCCACCAGCAGGCCCGGGGCTAACTATGGCTACACCTTC	CATSRPGANYGYTF
TRBV18	TRBJ1-3	NA	TRBD1	15	TGTGCCAGCTCACCCCAGGGGGCCTTTGGAAACACCATATATTTT	CASSPQGAFGNTIYF
TRBV28	TRBJ1-1	NA	NA	14	TGTGCCAGCAGCGCCACGGGGACGTACACTGAAGCTTTCTTT	CASSATGTYTEAFF
TRBV7-8	TRBJ2-7	NA	NA	12	TGTGCCAGCAGCCCCCATTCCTACGAGCAGTACTTC	CASSPHSYEQYF
TRBV15	TRBJ2-3	NA	TRBD2	16	TGTGCCACCAGATGGGGGCTAGCGGGCAACACAGATACGCAGTATTTT	CATRWGLAGNTDTQYF
TRBV9	TRBJ1-5	NA	TRBD1	19	TGTGCCAGTCGTCGAGGGGACAGGTCCCAATTTTATAGCAATCAGCCCCAGCATTTT	CASRRGDRSQFYSNQPQHF
TRBV7-9	TRBJ2-1	NA	NA	14	TGTGCCAGCAGCGGCCAGGGATCATACAATGAGCAGTTCTTC	CASSGQGSYNEQFF
TRBV2	TRBJ2-7	NA	TRBD2	16	TGTGCCAGCAGCGGACTAGCGGGAGTCCGAATGTACGAGCAGTACTTC	CASSGLAGVRMYEQYF
TRBV29-1	TRBJ1-1	NA	TRBD1	15	TGCAGCGTTTCGCGCTCGGACAGGGTCAACACTGAAGCTTTCTTT	CSVSRSDRVNTEAFF
TRBV20-1	TRBJ2-5	once	NA	11	TGCAGTGCTGCCTCTAAAGAGACCCAGTACTTC	CSAASKETQYF
TRBV7-2	TRBJ2-7	NA	NA	17	TGTGCCAGCAGCTTAGGTAGGATGGGGGGCGCCGCCTACGAGCAGTACTTC	CASSLGRMGGAAYEQYF
TRBV6-5	TRBJ1-1	once	TRBD1	11	TGTGCCAGCAGGCGGACAGGGAAAGCTTTCTTT	CASRRTGKAFF
TRBV11-2	TRBJ2-3	NA	NA	18	TGTGCCAGCAGCTTAGGACCGGGCAGATCCCATAGCACAGATACGCAGTATTTT	CASSLGPGRSHSTDTQYF
TRBV7-2	TRBJ1-5	NA	TRBD1	19	TGTGCCAGCAGCTTAGGAGGCCAGGGGGCCCAGTATAGCAATCAGCCCCAGCATTTT	CASSLGGQGAQYSNQPQHF
TRBV6-1	TRBJ1-5	few	TRBD1	13	TGTGCCAGCAGTGGGGCAGGGGGTCAGCCCCAGCATTTT	CASSGAGGQPQHF
TRBV18	TRBJ2-5	NA	NA	12	TGTGCCAGCTCGACATTCCAAGAGACCCAGTACTTC	CASSTFQETQYF
TRBV28	TRBJ1-5	NA	NA	11	TGTGCCAGCGGCAGTAATCAGCCCCAGCATTTT	CASGSNQPQHF